Each of the 19 T cell receptor beta chains below was sequenced from the same sample in a study of regulatory T cells in long-lasting Graves disease. The time point here: newly diagnosed GD, antithyroid drugs for less than 3 months. Scientists built the TCR library using RNA that was extracted from PBMCs. Construction of the TCR beta libraries employed iRepertoire HTBI primers in conjunction with Arm-PCR of CDR3 regions. TCRdb independently ran MiXCR on the multiplex PCR reads; one entry per CDR3 protein. The sample includes 550,000 to 600,000 distinct CDR3 sequences, 15% to 20% of them seen just once. This same sample was also taken into another study, of T cells in Graves' hyperthyroidism and ophthalmopathy.

The material was peripheral blood mononuclear cells (PBMCs), obtained at new diagnosis, from a patient treated with antithyroid drugs. The receptors were gathered from a man between 18 and 29 years old with Graves disease.

The chain uses TRBV10-3 and TRBJ2-7, with 7 bases lining up with TRBD1. The germline V gene has CDR1 ENHRY and CDR2 SYGVKD. The CDR3 is 12 residues long. V dropped 11 bases and J dropped 6; count of bases not matched to a gene: 10. CDR3 in amino acids: CALPGQRAEQYF. DNA of the CDR3: TGTGCCTTACCGGGACAGCGAGCCGAGCAGTACTTC.

This clonotype has a handful of counts. This sequence joins TRBV12-5 and TRBJ2-6, with D unresolved. V gave up 7 bases and J gave up 3 bases, with 7 bases separating them. Germline loops: CDR1 LGHNT, CDR2 FRNRAP. The CDR3 totals 13 residues. Here the CDR3 DNA reads TGTGCTAGTGTTTTCGGTGGGGCCAACGTCCTGACTTTC. Protein sequence: CASVFGGANVLTF.

Ten or more counts support this clonotype. The chain links TRBV15 to TRBJ2-5; weak D call: TRBD1 (5 bases). The CDR3 consists of 16 residues. Trimming shortened V by 5 bases and J by 4 bases, and 20 bases separated the two germline ends. Germline CDR1 LNHNV, CDR2 YYDKDF (reference sequence). CDR3: CATSRRTTFQGETQYF. DNA of the CDR3: TGTGCCACCAGCCGCCGCACGACGTTTCAGGGAGAGACCCAGTACTTC.

The rearrangement links TRBV5-1 to TRBJ1-6; 9 bases are a match to TRBD1. The CDR3 loop spans 15 amino acids. Trimming cost V 2 bases and J 10 bases; bases outside gene matches: 7. The germline gives CDR1 SGHRS, CDR2 YFSETQ. The CDR3 spells CASSFRDRENSPLHF. In DNA form, the CDR3 reads TGCGCCAGCAGCTTTCGGGACAGGGAGAACTCACCCCTCCACTTT.

This clonotype was detected a few times. The genes are TRBV19 and TRBJ1-1; D is unclear. The germline V and J ends were trimmed by 1 base and 7 bases, with 7 bases remaining between them. This CDR3 has 12 amino acids. Germline assignment: CDR1 LNHDA and CDR2 SQIVND (reference sequence). The CDR3 spells CASSIAPGEAFF. Here the CDR3 DNA reads TGTGCCAGTAGTATAGCCCCCGGTGAAGCTTTCTTT.

The chain has TRBV10-3 and TRBJ1-5; TRBD1 might be the D (5 bases). Trimming stripped 7 bases from V and 4 bases from J, with 20 bases between. Looked up from germline, CDR1 is ENHRY and CDR2 is SYGVKD. The CDR3 length is 16 residues. CDR3 in amino acids: CAINAQDKYLNQPQHF. The CDR3 DNA reads as TGTGCCATCAATGCCCAGGACAAGTACCTTAATCAGCCCCAGCATTTT.

The chain couples TRBV29-1 to TRBJ2-5; TRBD2 matches at 11 bases. CDR3 length equals 17 residues. J gave up 0 bases and V 0 bases, and 6 bases lay outside the gene matches. Germline CDR1 reads SQVTM; CDR2 reads ANQGSEA. The CDR3 sequence: CSVEDPRLAGNQETQYF. CDR3 DNA: TGCAGCGTTGAAGATCCCCGACTAGCGGGGAACCAAGAGACCCAGTACTTC.

This clonotype was seen at least ten times. The chain links TRBV12-3 or TRBV12-4 to TRBJ2-5, with 13 bases identical to TRBD2. The CDR3 extends over 18 amino acids. V shed 7 bases and J 2 bases; nucleotides not matched to a gene: 13. Here the CDR3 reads CASIRGTSGTTRQETQYF. The CDR3 DNA is TGTGCCAGCATTCGGGGGACTAGCGGGACGACCCGACAAGAGACCCAGTACTTC.

This clonotype was seen repeatedly, ten times or more. The genes are TRBV27 and TRBJ2-5; 8 bases map to TRBD1. This CDR3 has 15 residues. Germline V gene lookup returns CDR1 MNHEY and CDR2 SMNVEV (reference sequence). V was pared by 5 bases and J by 8 bases, with 13 bases of the junction left unmatched. The DNA of the CDR3 is TGTGCCAGCAGTCCCCGGACAGGGTTGTTGGAAACCCAGTACTTC. Protein: CASSPRTGLLETQYF.

This clonotype appeared many times. The chain employs TRBV3-1 and TRBJ1-4; 11 positions agree with TRBD1. Germline V gene sequence: CDR1 LGHDT, CDR2 YNNKEL (reference sequence). V lost 1 base to trimming and J lost 4 bases; unmatched junction nucleotides: 5. This CDR3 region has 17 residues. The CDR3 nucleotides read TGTGCCAGCAGCCAAGCAGGGACAGGGGGACGTAATGAAAAACTGTTTTTT. Translated: CASSQAGTGGRNEKLFF.

This clonotype was recorded many times. V gene TRBV12-3 or TRBV12-4 combines with J gene TRBJ1-1; D uncertain. V lost 4 bases and J 0 bases, leaving 12 bases between the germline ends. The CDR3 runs to 15 residues. CDR3 DNA sequence: TGTGCCAGCAGTTCCAGGACGGGCATGAACACTGAAGCTTTCTTT. Residues: CASSSRTGMNTEAFF.

The table lists this clonotype with a few counts. This chain uses TRBV6-2 or TRBV6-3 with TRBJ1-1; maybe TRBD1 (5 bases). The length of the CDR3 is 13 residues. The germline CDR1 and CDR2 sequences are MNHEY and SVGEGT. The V and J ends lost 4 bases and 4 bases respectively, with 10 bases between them. This CDR3 reads CASSWGLSTEAFF. CDR3 DNA sequence: TGTGCCAGCAGTTGGGGGTTGAGCACTGAAGCTTTCTTT.

In this sample, this clonotype turned up many times. The chain links TRBV27 to TRBJ2-7; no clear D gene. Germline V gene sequence: CDR1 MNHEY, CDR2 SMNVEV (reference sequence). The CDR3 contains 16 residues. The ends were cut back, 0 bases at V and 0 bases at J, with 12 bases in the middle. CDR3 region: CASSLSAFLSSYEQYF. The CDR3 DNA reads TGTGCCAGCAGTTTATCGGCATTCCTGAGCTCCTACGAGCAGTACTTC.

There are many counts of this clonotype. V gene TRBV11-1 combines with J gene TRBJ2-7; no clear D gene. The CDR3 totals 14 residues. The germline V gene encodes CDR1 SGHAT and CDR2 FQDESV (reference sequence). V lost 0 bases and J lost 3, with 9 bases in between. The CDR3 spells CASSLASYGYEQYF. The DNA of the CDR3 is TGTGCCAGCAGCTTAGCGTCATACGGCTACGAGCAGTACTTC.

This chain connects TRBV3-1 to TRBJ2-7; 7 positions agree with TRBD2. Germline values: CDR1 LGHDT, CDR2 YNNKEL (reference sequence). J was trimmed by 3 bases and V by 1 base; bases with no gene match: 6. The CDR3 loop spans 15 amino acids. The CDR3 region is CASSQGASGNYEQYF. The CDR3 coding sequence is TGTGCCAGCAGCCAAGGTGCTAGCGGAAACTACGAGCAGTACTTC.

The CDR3 coding sequence is TGCGCCAGCAGCCATGACGGGGATTCTGGAAACACCATATATTTT. The encoded protein is CASSHDGDSGNTIYF. The genes are TRBV5-1 and TRBJ1-3; D unresolved. V was trimmed by 4 bases and J by 1 base, leaving 12 bases between them. This CDR3 has 15 residues. Germline V lookup: CDR1 SGHRS, CDR2 YFSETQ.

The chain has TRBV27 and TRBJ2-5, with TRBD2 identical over 7 bases. V shed 5 bases, J shed 1 base, and the junction held 13 bases outside the gene matches. The CDR3 loop spans 17 amino acids. CDR1 and CDR2 (germline): MNHEY, SMNVEV (reference sequence). The DNA for the CDR3 is TGTGCCAGCAGTCTACACACTAGCGCGTACCTCCAAGAGACCCAGTACTTC. Its translation: CASSLHTSAYLQETQYF.

The chain uses TRBV7-3 and TRBJ2-1; 9 bases line up with TRBD2. The trim removed 0 bases at V and 5 bases at J, leaving 8 bases unmatched. The CDR3 totals 17 residues. In germline, CDR1 is SGHTA, CDR2 FQGTGA. The CDR3 here is CASSLTKSSGAHNEQFF. CDR3 bases: TGTGCCAGCAGCTTAACGAAATCTAGCGGGGCTCACAATGAGCAGTTCTTC.

This clonotype occurred many times. This sequence joins TRBV27 and TRBJ1-5; weak D call: TRBD1 (6 bases). The V and J ends lost 7 bases and 1 base respectively, with 11 bases between them. Germline V gene sequence: CDR1 MNHEY, CDR2 SMNVEV (reference sequence). The CDR3 runs 14 residues. CDR3 region: CASKRGQSNQPQHF. The CDR3, as DNA: TGTGCCAGCAAACGTGGACAGAGCAATCAGCCCCAGCATTTT.